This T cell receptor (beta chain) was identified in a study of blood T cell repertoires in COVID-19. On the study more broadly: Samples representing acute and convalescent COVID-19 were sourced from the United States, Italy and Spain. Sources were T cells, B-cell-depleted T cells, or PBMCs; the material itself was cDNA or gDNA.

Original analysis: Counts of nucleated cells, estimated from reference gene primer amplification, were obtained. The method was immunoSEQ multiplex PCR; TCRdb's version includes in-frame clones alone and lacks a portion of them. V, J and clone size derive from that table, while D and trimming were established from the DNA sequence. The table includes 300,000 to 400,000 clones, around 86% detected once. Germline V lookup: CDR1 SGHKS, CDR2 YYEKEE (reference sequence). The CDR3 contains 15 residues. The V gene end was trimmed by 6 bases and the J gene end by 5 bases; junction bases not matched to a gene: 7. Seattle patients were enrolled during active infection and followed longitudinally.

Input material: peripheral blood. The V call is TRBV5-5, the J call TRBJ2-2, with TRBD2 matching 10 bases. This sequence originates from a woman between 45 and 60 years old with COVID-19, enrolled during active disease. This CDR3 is CASTSLAGVTGELFF. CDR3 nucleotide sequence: TGTGCCAGCACCTCCCTAGCGGGAGTAACCGGGGAGCTGTTTTTT.